This T cell receptor beta chain was identified in a study of cytomegalovirus exposure and HLA in healthy donors. On this clone itself: The target antigen is unknown.

Study-level findings and limits: In a later analysis, parvovirus B19, influenza, CMV and Epstein-Barr virus appeared linked to several top co-occurrence clusters.

A multiplex PCR was run with 60 Vbeta primers and 13 Jbeta primers. Sequencing used immunoSEQ multiplex PCR; TCRdb keeps in-frame clones, though not all of them. Here the sample table reports around 76,000 clones. The source material was PBMCs. The clonotype was recovered from a boy younger than 18 in good health and CMV-seronegative.

This chain's CDR3 is CASSLSGETQYF. CDR3 DNA sequence: TGTGCCAGCAGCTTATCAGGGGAGACGCAGTATTTT. The chain has TRBV7-3 and TRBJ2-3; the D gene is possibly TRBD1 (6 bases). Trimming removed 2 bases at V and 9 bases at J, with 9 bases between. The germline V gene has CDR1 SGHTA and CDR2 FQGTGA. CDR3 length: 12 amino acids. The full variable domain, its missing parts supplied by reference TRBV7-3 and TRBJ2-3, is GAGVSQTPSNKVTEKGKYVELRCDPISGHTALYWYRQSLGQGPEFLIYFQGTGAADDSGLPNDRFFAVRPEGSVSTLKIQRTERGDSAVYLCASSLSGETQYFGPGTRLTVL.